The 14 T cell receptor beta chains below all came from one sample that was sequenced in a study of T-cell memory formation after mild COVID-19. MiXCR, applied by TCRdb to the 5' RACE reads, yields one record per CDR3 protein. The sample yields roughly 480,000 distinct CDR3 sequences, roughly 25% seen once. Sequencing input: PBMCs or a T cell subset sorted from them (not recorded which). These receptors originate from an adult woman who had mild COVID-19 (a few samples of this study predate the infection). Cell type and time point are not known.

This rearrangement joins TRBV20-1 to TRBJ2-7; 9 positions match TRBD1. CDR3 length: 14 amino acids. V lost 6 bases and J lost 3; bases outside the gene matches: 9. Germline values: CDR1 DFQATT, CDR2 SNEGSKA (reference sequence). The CDR3 sequence: CSADRGQGDYEQYF. The CDR3 DNA reads as TGCAGTGCGGACAGGGGACAGGGCGACTACGAGCAGTACTTC.

This chain uses TRBV7-8 with TRBJ2-5; perhaps TRBD2 as D (6 bases). The CDR3 has 17 residues. Germline V gives CDR1 SGHVS, CDR2 FQNEAQ. Trimming removed 0 bases from V and 1 base from J, with 15 bases in between. CDR3 protein: CASSLARGGRVQETQYF. The DNA of the CDR3 is TGTGCCAGCAGCTTAGCCCGGGGAGGTCGGGTCCAAGAGACCCAGTACTTC.

The sample holds a few counts of this clonotype. The chain employs TRBV6-2 or TRBV6-3 and TRBJ1-2; weak D call: TRBD1 (6 bases). This CDR3 has 12 residues. Per germline, CDR1 MNHEY and CDR2 SVGEGT. Trimming took 2 bases from V and 6 from J, leaving 7 bases between them. CDR3: CASSYAGDGYTF. The CDR3 coding sequence is TGTGCCAGCAGTTACGCAGGGGATGGCTACACCTTC.

This clonotype was seen a few times. This rearrangement joins TRBV27 to TRBJ2-7; D perhaps matches TRBD1 (6 bases). Trimming stripped 6 bases from V and 9 bases from J, with 12 bases between. CDR3 length: 11 amino acids. Germline lookup yields CDR1 MNHEY and CDR2 SMNVEV (reference sequence). In nucleotides, the CDR3 is TGTGCCAGCAGCACGAGGGGGTCGCAGTACTTC. It is translated as CASSTRGSQYF.

The chain has TRBV4-1 and TRBJ2-5; TRBD2 matches at 8 bases. The CDR3 runs to 17 residues. Looked up from germline, CDR1 is MGHRA and CDR2 is YSYEKL. The ends lost 0 bases at V and 7 bases at J; junction bases unmatched: 13. The CDR3 loop is CASSQDPSGGRLGTQYF. In DNA form, the CDR3 reads TGCGCCAGCAGCCAAGATCCAAGCGGGGGCCGTCTTGGGACCCAGTACTTC.

The chain recombines TRBV5-6 with TRBJ2-7; no clear D gene. This CDR3 has 13 residues. The germline CDR1 and CDR2 sequences are SGHDT and YYEEEE. The V gene lost 1 base and the J gene lost 7 bases, with 12 bases spanning the gap. CDR3 in DNA: TGTGCCAGCAGCTTGAATTCGGTTGGGGAGCAGTACTTC. It codes for CASSLNSVGEQYF.

The rearrangement links TRBV5-6 to TRBJ1-1; D may be TRBD1 (6 bases). The CDR3 is 15 amino acids. Germline assignment: CDR1 SGHDT and CDR2 YYEEEE. Deletions cut 4 bases from V and 0 bases from J, with 13 bases between. The CDR3 reads CASSTAGALNTEAFF. The CDR3 DNA is TGTGCCAGCAGCACTGCAGGGGCCTTGAACACTGAAGCTTTCTTT. The full variable domain, with the rest looked up from reference TRBV5-6 and TRBJ1-1, is DAGVTQSPTHLIKTRGQQVTLRCSPKSGHDTVSWYQQALGQGPQFIFQYYEEEERQRGNFPDRFSGHQFPNYSSELNVNALLLGDSALYLCASSTAGALNTEAFFGQGTRLTVV.

In this sample, this clonotype turned up a few times. V and J are TRBV24-1 and TRBJ2-1, with 8 positions matching TRBD1. V was clipped by 3 bases and J by 0 bases; unmatched bases: 6. Germline V lookup: CDR1 KGHDR, CDR2 SFDVKD. This CDR3 is 17 amino acids long. Written as DNA, the CDR3 is TGTGCCACCAGTGATGATGACAGGGGCGGCTCCTACAATGAGCAGTTCTTC. The encoded protein is CATSDDDRGGSYNEQFF.

This clonotype came up a few times. The chain is built from TRBV3-1 and TRBJ1-2; the D gene is possibly TRBD1 (6 bases). CDR3 length: 15 residues. Germline lookup yields CDR1 LGHDT and CDR2 YNNKEL (reference sequence). Deletions cut 0 bases from V and 4 bases from J, with 12 bases between. The CDR3 DNA follows: TGTGCCAGCAGCCAAGATCGAGAAGGGGGCTATGGCTACACCTTC. As protein: CASSQDREGGYGYTF.

The J gene is TRBJ1-5, the V gene TRBV30, with D possibly matching TRBD1 (6 bases). The V gene lost 3 bases and the J gene lost 0 bases, with 12 bases spanning the gap. This CDR3 is built from 15 residues. The germline gives CDR1 GTSNPN, CDR2 SVGIG (reference sequence). CDR3 in amino acids: CAWRGDTHSNQPQHF. As DNA, the CDR3 is TGTGCCTGGAGGGGGGACACCCATAGCAATCAGCCCCAGCATTTT.

This clonotype occurred a few times. This rearrangement joins TRBV18 to TRBJ1-5, with unresolved D. This CDR3 contains 16 residues. The V end lost 1 base, the J end lost 5 bases, and 15 bases lay between the germline ends. Germline V gives CDR1 KGHSH, CDR2 LQKENI. The CDR3 DNA reads TGTGCCAGCTCACCACTAGCGGCGACCCAGGATCAGCCCCAGCATTTT. Protein product: CASSPLAATQDQPQHF.

The sample holds a few counts of this clonotype. The chain joins TRBV7-8 to TRBJ2-5; 11 positions agree with TRBD2. There are 17 residues in the CDR3. The germline V gene encodes CDR1 SGHVS and CDR2 FQNEAQ. V gave up 1 base and J gave up 1 base; unmatched junction bases: 5. CDR3 loop: CASSLDRSGGAQETQYF. CDR3 DNA: TGTGCCAGCAGCTTAGATCGTAGCGGGGGGGCCCAAGAGACCCAGTACTTC.

The chain is built from TRBV20-1 and TRBJ2-5, with 8 bases fitting TRBD2. Per germline, CDR1 DFQATT and CDR2 SNEGSKA (reference sequence). The trim removed 5 bases at V and 2 bases at J, leaving 7 bases unmatched. The CDR3 extends over 14 amino acids. The CDR3 DNA follows: TGCAGTGCTCAGCGGGGGATCGTTCAAGAGACCCAGTACTTC. Translated: CSAQRGIVQETQYF.

This clonotype appeared a single time. Relative to the germline gene, one junction end is altered; a read error may explain this. The rearrangement links TRBV6-5 to TRBJ2-7; D is tentatively TRBD1 or TRBD2 (5 bases each). The germline V gene encodes CDR1 MNHEY and CDR2 SVGAGI. The CDR3 has 14 residues. This CDR3 reads CASSPDSGWIEQYF. CDR3 bases: TGTGCCAGCAGTCCTGACAGCGGTTGGATCGAGCAGTATTTC.